The present entry profiles one T cell receptor beta chain with its context. Its antigen is currently unknown. CDR1 is SGDLS and CDR2 is YYNGEE in the germline V gene. Trimming at V came to 1 base and at J to 4 bases, leaving 13 bases not matched to a gene. The CDR3 spans 18 residues. The data were taken from a study of cytomegalovirus exposure and HLA in healthy donors. Study outcomes and limitations: A later analysis found that most CMV-associated TCR beta chains appeared HLA-restricted. From TCR beta sequences, most subjects' HLA-A and HLA-B alleles were reportedly predicted accurately.

The PCR used 60 Vbeta and 13 Jbeta primers. Assay: immunoSEQ multiplex PCR; the TCRdb copy retains only in-frame clones and omits some. The ten most abundant clones cover 0.74% of a sample with approximately 190,000 clones. The rearrangement joins TRBV9 to TRBJ2-3; 9 bases align to TRBD1. This TCR came from a boy aged 10-17 years in good health and CMV-seronegative. The sample taken for sequencing was PBMCs. The CDR3 protein is CASSVLQGARNVPDTQYF. CDR3 coding DNA: TGTGCCAGCAGCGTACTACAGGGGGCCAGAAACGTTCCAGATACGCAGTATTTT.